This T cell receptor (beta chain) was captured in a study of response to subunit inactivated influenza vaccine. Study-wide results and limits: Authors proposed each seasonal influenza vaccination draws in few new T cells.

CDR1 SGHAT and CDR2 FQDESV come from the germline V gene (reference sequence). The CDR3 runs 13 residues. Trimming at V came to 7 bases and at J to 7 bases, leaving 9 bases not matched to a gene. With respect to this clonotype: Its matching antigen is unknown.

TCRdb reanalysed the RT-PCR reads using MiXCR and keeps one entry per CDR3 protein. Altogether approximately 680,000 distinct CDR3 sequences are present, more than 15% being singletons, with the ten largest covering roughly 11%. The sample in question was PBMCs from blood, obtained 11 to 12 days after vaccination. This TCR came from a man aged 50 or older who received an inactivated influenza vaccine. The chain is built from TRBV11-1 and TRBJ1-1; TRBD1 matches at 7 bases. The CDR3 here is CASTNDRASEAFF. The CDR3 DNA is TGTGCCAGCACCAATGACAGGGCGAGTGAAGCTTTCTTT.